The 4 T cell receptor beta chains reported below all come from one sample, sequenced in a study of cytotoxic CD8 clonotypes in ibrutinib-treated CLL. Only in-frame clones appear in the TCRdb table, and some are missing; sequencing was by immunoSEQ multiplex PCR. The data show some 200,000 clones, with around 72% seen just once and around 15% held by the top ten. The specimen comprised PBMCs, sampled after 24 months of ibrutinib treatment. The receptors here all came from a human donor with chronic lymphocytic leukemia.

This clone was counted between two and nine times. V usage is TRBV10-3 and J usage is TRBJ2-7; D is uncertain. This CDR3 has 12 amino acids. With 2 bases removed from V and 0 bases from J, the gap between germline ends came to 2 bases. Germline CDR1 and CDR2: ENHRY and SYGVKD. Here the CDR3 DNA reads TGTGCCATCAGTGAGACCTCCTACGAGCAGTACTTC. Translating it yields CAISETSYEQYF.

This chain connects TRBV5-4 to TRBJ2-5; TRBD2 agrees at 7 bases. The CDR3 length is 13 residues. The J segment lost 5 bases and the V segment lost 3 bases, leaving 4 bases of the junction unmatched. The germline gives CDR1 SGHNT, CDR2 YYREEE (reference sequence). The CDR3 region has the DNA TGTGCCAGCAGCTGGGGGGGGAGCGAGACCCAGTACTTC. Translating gives CASSWGGSETQYF.

This CDR3 is CAWTRNAANEKLFF. CDR3 nucleotide sequence: TGTGCCTGGACTAGGAACGCTGCTAATGAAAAACTGTTTTTT. The V call is TRBV30, the J call TRBJ1-4, with no clear D. The CDR3 has 14 amino acids. Trimming cost V 4 bases and J 3 bases, with 12 bases left between them. The germline V gene encodes CDR1 GTSNPN and CDR2 SVGIG (reference sequence).

This clone appeared a single time. The chain's CDR3 is CASSVVAGERTGELFF. DNA of the CDR3: TGTGCCAGCAGCGTAGTAGCGGGAGAGAGAACCGGGGAGCTGTTTTTT. The chain is built from TRBV9 and TRBJ2-2, with 9 positions matching TRBD2. CDR3 length equals 16 residues. CDR1 SGDLS and CDR2 YYNGEE come from the germline V gene. Losses at the gene ends were 0 bases for V and 5 bases for J; bases not matched to a gene: 5. The complete variable domain, with remaining parts taken from reference TRBV9 and TRBJ2-2, reads DSGVTQTPKHLITATGQRVTLRCSPRSGDLSVYWYQQSLDQGLQFLIQYYNGEERAKGNILERFSAQQFPDLHSELNLSSLELGDSALYFCASSVVAGERTGELFFGEGSRLTVL.